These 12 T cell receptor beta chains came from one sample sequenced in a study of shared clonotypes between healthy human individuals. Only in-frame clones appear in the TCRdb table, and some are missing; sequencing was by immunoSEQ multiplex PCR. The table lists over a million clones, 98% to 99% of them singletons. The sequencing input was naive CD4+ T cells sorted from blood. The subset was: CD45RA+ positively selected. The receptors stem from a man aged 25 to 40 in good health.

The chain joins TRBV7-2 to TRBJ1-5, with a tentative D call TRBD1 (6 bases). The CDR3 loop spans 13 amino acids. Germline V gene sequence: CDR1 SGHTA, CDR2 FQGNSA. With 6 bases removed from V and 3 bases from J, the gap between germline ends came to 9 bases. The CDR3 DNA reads TGTGCCAGCAGAGGACAGATCAATCAGCCCCAGCATTTT. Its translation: CASRGQINQPQHF. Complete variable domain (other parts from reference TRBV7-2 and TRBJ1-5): GAGVSQSPSNKVTEKGKDVELRCDPISGHTALYWYRQSLGQGLEFLIYFQGNSAPDKSGLPSDRFSAERTGGSVSTLTIQRTQQEDSAVYLCASRGQINQPQHFGDGTRLSIL.

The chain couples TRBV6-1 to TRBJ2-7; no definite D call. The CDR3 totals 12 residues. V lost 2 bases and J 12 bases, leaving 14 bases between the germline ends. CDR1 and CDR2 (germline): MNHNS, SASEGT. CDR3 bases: TGTGCCAGCAGTGAAAGGGCTGAGACACGGTACTTC. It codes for CASSERAETRYF.

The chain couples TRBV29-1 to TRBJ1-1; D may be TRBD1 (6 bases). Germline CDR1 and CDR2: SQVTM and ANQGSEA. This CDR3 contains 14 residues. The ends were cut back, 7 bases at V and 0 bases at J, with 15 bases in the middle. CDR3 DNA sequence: TGCAGCGCCGTACAGGGAACGCTGAACACTGAAGCTTTCTTT. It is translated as CSAVQGTLNTEAFF. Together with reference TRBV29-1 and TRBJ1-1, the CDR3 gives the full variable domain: SAVISQKPSRDICQRGTSLTIQCQVDSQVTMMFWYRQQPGQSLTLIATANQGSEATYESGFVIDKFPISRPNLTFSTLTVSNMSPEDSSIYLCSAVQGTLNTEAFFGQGTRLTVV.

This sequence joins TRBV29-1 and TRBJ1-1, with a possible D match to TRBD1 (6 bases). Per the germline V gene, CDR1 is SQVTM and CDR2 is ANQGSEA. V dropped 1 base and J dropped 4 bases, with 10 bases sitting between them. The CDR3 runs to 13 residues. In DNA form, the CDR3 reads TGCAGCGTTGAAGTCGGGGGCGGCACTGAAGCTTTCTTT. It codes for CSVEVGGGTEAFF.

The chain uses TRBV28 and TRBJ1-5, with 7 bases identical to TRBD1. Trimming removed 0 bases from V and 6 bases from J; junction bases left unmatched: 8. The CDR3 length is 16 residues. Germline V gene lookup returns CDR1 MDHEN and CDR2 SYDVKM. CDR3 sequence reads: CASSLWAGGVGQPQHF. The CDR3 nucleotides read TGTGCCAGCAGTTTATGGGCAGGGGGGGTTGGTCAGCCCCAGCATTTT.

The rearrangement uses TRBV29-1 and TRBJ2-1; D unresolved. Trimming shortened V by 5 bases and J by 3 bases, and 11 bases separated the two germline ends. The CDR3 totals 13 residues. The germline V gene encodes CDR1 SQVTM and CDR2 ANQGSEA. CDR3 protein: CSVLTVDYNEQFF. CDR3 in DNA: TGCAGCGTTCTAACAGTTGACTACAATGAGCAGTTCTTC.

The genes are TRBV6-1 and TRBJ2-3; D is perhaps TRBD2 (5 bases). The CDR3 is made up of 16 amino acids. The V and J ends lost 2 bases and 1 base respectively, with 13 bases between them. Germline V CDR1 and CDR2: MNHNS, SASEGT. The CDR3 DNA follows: TGTGCCAGCAGTGAAAGAGGCGGAGGTGGCACAGATACGCAGTATTTT. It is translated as CASSERGGGGTDTQYF.

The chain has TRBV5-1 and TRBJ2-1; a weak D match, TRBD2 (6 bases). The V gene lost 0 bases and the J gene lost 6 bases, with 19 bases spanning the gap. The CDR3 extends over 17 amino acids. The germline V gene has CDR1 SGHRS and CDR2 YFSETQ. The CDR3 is CASSLVVERDLFNEQFF. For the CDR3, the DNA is TGCGCCAGCAGCTTGGTGGTGGAAAGGGACTTATTCAATGAGCAGTTCTTC. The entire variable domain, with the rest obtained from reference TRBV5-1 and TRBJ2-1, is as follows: KAGVTQTPRYLIKTRGQQVTLSCSPISGHRSVSWYQQTPGQGLQFLFEYFSETQRNKGNFPGRFSGRQFSNSRSEMNVSTLELGDSALYLCASSLVVERDLFNEQFFGPGTRLTVL.

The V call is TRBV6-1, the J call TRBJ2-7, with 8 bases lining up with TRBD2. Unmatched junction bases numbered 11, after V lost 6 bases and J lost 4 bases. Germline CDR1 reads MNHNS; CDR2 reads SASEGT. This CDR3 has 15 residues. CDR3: CASRPPGSGRYEQYF. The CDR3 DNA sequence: TGTGCCAGCAGGCCGCCGGGGAGCGGGAGATACGAGCAGTACTTC.

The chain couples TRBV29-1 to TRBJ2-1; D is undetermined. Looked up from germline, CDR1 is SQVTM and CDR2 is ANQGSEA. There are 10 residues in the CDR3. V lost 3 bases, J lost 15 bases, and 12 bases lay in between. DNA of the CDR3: TGCAGCGTTGAGGACGTCAACCGGTTCTTC. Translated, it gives CSVEDVNRFF.

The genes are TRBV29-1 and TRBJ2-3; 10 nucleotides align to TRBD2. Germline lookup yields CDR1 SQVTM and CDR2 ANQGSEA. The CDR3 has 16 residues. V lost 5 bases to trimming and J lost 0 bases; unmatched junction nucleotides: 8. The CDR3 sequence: CSVRRTSGSSTDTQYF. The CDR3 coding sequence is TGCAGCGTTCGAAGGACTAGCGGATCTAGCACAGATACGCAGTATTTT.

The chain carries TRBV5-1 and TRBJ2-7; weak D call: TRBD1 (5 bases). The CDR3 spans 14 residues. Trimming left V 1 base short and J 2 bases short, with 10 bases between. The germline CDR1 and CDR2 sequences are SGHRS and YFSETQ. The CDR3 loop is CASSLTRATYEQYF. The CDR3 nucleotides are TGCGCCAGCAGCTTGACCAGGGCGACCTACGAGCAGTACTTC.